The 27 T cell receptor beta chains below come from one sample, sequenced in a study of T-cell reconstitution after alpha-beta-depleted transplantation in children. Unique molecular identifiers were built into the TCRbeta library. One entry per CDR3 protein, called by TCRdb with MiXCR from the PCR reads. The sample holds around 100,000 distinct CDR3 sequences, 10% seen once. Sequencing was performed on PBMCs, taken before TCRalphabeta/CD19-depleted stem cell transplant. The receptors were sampled from a boy younger than 10 with acute lymphoblastic leukemia, due to receive a stem cell transplant.

The chain links TRBV6-5 to TRBJ2-2; 7 nucleotides agree with TRBD1. CDR3 length equals 16 residues. Germline trimming cut 0 bases from V and 3 bases from J; bases unmatched to any gene: 4. Germline V gives CDR1 MNHEY, CDR2 SVGAGI. The DNA of the CDR3 is TGTGCCAGCAGTTACTCGTCGGGACAGTACACCGGGGAGCTGTTTTTT. Its protein is CASSYSSGQYTGELFF.

V is TRBV20-1 and J is TRBJ2-1; D call uncertain. Germline V gives CDR1 DFQATT, CDR2 SNEGSKA (reference sequence). The V gene lost 0 bases and the J gene lost 6 bases, with 15 bases spanning the gap. The CDR3 has 15 amino acids. The CDR3 spells CSARDLSQAINEQFF. The DNA for the CDR3 is TGCAGTGCTAGAGACCTCTCCCAGGCTATCAATGAGCAGTTCTTC.

This clonotype has only a few counts. V usage is TRBV5-6 and J usage is TRBJ2-4; 9 bases are shared with TRBD1. Looked up from germline, CDR1 is SGHDT and CDR2 is YYEEEE. The J segment lost 7 bases and the V segment lost 0 bases, leaving 5 bases of the junction unmatched. The length of the CDR3 is 15 residues. The CDR3 here is CASSLGGTGRNIQYF. The CDR3 DNA sequence: TGTGCCAGCAGCTTGGGGGGGACAGGGAGGAACATTCAGTACTTC.

This clonotype was picked up a small number of times. The rearrangement joins TRBV2 to TRBJ2-3; a weak D match, TRBD2 (5 bases). The CDR3 runs 13 residues. V was trimmed by 4 bases and J by 6 bases, leaving 11 bases between them. Germline V gene data show CDR1 as SNHLY and CDR2 as FYNNEI. This chain's CDR3 is CASSGSSRDTQYF. CDR3 DNA: TGTGCCAGCAGTGGATCTAGCAGGGATACGCAGTATTTT. Complete variable domain (other parts from reference TRBV2 and TRBJ2-3): EPEVTQTPSHQVTQMGQEVILRCVPISNHLYFYWYRQILGQKVEFLVSFYNNEISEKSEIFDDQFSVERPDGSNFTLKIRSTKLEDSAMYFCASSGSSRDTQYFGPGTRLTVL.

This clonotype came up a few times. The chain links TRBV12-3 or TRBV12-4 to TRBJ2-1; possible D gene TRBD2, 5 bases. The CDR3 is 13 amino acids. V lost 6 bases to trimming and J lost 6 bases, with 12 bases between them. This CDR3 reads CASRDGGSNEQFF. In DNA, the CDR3 is TGTGCCAGCAGGGACGGAGGTTCCAATGAGCAGTTCTTC.

In its sample, this clonotype was seen a few times. This rearrangement joins TRBV29-1 to TRBJ2-1; perhaps TRBD2 as D (6 bases). From germline, CDR1 is SQVTM and CDR2 ANQGSEA. The length of the CDR3 is 10 residues. Trimming took 7 bases from V and 8 from J, leaving 9 bases between them. CDR3 DNA sequence: TGCAGCGGGGGAGGTGATGAGCAGTTCTTC. The encoded protein is CSGGGDEQFF.

This clonotype was seen many times. The chain recombines TRBV12-3 or TRBV12-4 with TRBJ2-7; 7 nucleotides match TRBD1. This CDR3 comprises 14 residues. V shed 2 bases, J shed 2 bases, and the junction held 3 bases outside the gene matches. The CDR3 loop reads CASSLRQGPYEQYF. The CDR3 nucleotides read TGTGCCAGCAGTTTACGACAGGGACCCTACGAGCAGTACTTC.

This clonotype was counted between two and nine times. This sequence joins TRBV5-1 and TRBJ2-1, with 10 bases fitting TRBD2. Trimming at V came to 0 bases and at J to 7 bases, leaving 7 bases not matched to a gene. Germline V lookup: CDR1 SGHRS, CDR2 YFSETQ. CDR3 length: 16 residues. The chain's CDR3 is CASSLEGLAIGNEQFF. The CDR3 coding sequence is TGCGCCAGCAGCTTGGAGGGACTAGCGATTGGAAATGAGCAGTTCTTC.

In its sample, this clonotype was seen a few times. J is TRBJ1-1 and V is TRBV18; D is ambiguous. CDR3 length equals 14 residues. Germline V gives CDR1 KGHSH, CDR2 LQKENI. The V and J ends lost 0 bases and 1 base respectively, with 6 bases between them. CDR3 region: CASSPPNKNTEAFF. Written as DNA, the CDR3 is TGTGCCAGCTCACCACCCAACAAGAACACTGAAGCTTTCTTT.

There are many counts of this clonotype. The chain employs TRBV27 and TRBJ1-2, with D perhaps matching TRBD1 (6 bases). This CDR3 is built from 13 residues. Germline assignment: CDR1 MNHEY and CDR2 SMNVEV (reference sequence). Trimming pared 6 bases from V and 8 bases from J, leaving 16 bases between. CDR3 sequence: CASSPNRAGGYTF. The CDR3 nucleotides are TGTGCCAGCAGCCCGAACAGGGCAGGGGGCTACACCTTC.

This clonotype was counted a few times. This chain uses TRBV15 with TRBJ2-5; 9 bases are shared with TRBD2. With 3 bases clipped from V and 3 bases from J, the junction kept 2 bases outside the gene matches. The CDR3 runs to 14 residues. Germline CDR1 reads LNHNV; CDR2 reads YYDKDF (reference sequence). The CDR3 here is CATSSEREEETQYF. DNA of the CDR3: TGTGCCACCAGCAGTGAGCGGGAGGAAGAGACCCAGTACTTC.

This clonotype was recorded a few times. The J gene is TRBJ2-1, the V gene TRBV28; D is possibly TRBD1 or TRBD2 (6 bases each). Germline loops: CDR1 MDHEN, CDR2 SYDVKM. V was pared by 3 bases and J by 4 bases, with 13 bases between. The CDR3 consists of 15 residues. This CDR3 reads CASSFGGRRYNEQFF. CDR3 bases: TGTGCCAGCAGTTTCGGGGGCAGAAGATACAATGAGCAGTTCTTC. Based on the CDR3 plus reference TRBV28 and TRBJ2-1, the full variable domain is DVKVTQSSRYLVKRTGEKVFLECVQDMDHENMFWYRQDPGLGLRLIYFSYDVKMKEKGDIPEGYSVSREKKERFSLILESASTNQTSMYLCASSFGGRRYNEQFFGPGTRLTVL.

This clonotype showed up many times. The J gene is TRBJ1-6, the V gene TRBV4-1; a possible D gene is TRBD1 (5 bases). The CDR3 length is 16 residues. The germline V and J ends were trimmed by 7 bases and 3 bases, with 16 bases remaining between them. CDR1 and CDR2 (germline): MGHRA, YSYEKL. Written as DNA, the CDR3 is TGCGCCAGCAAAGATCCGGAACAGGACTATAATTCACCCCTCCACTTT. Translating gives CASKDPEQDYNSPLHF.

This clonotype was observed at least ten times. The V call is TRBV5-1, the J call TRBJ2-3; D gene unclear. Germline loops: CDR1 SGHRS, CDR2 YFSETQ. The CDR3 runs 11 residues. V lost 0 bases, J lost 5 bases, and 1 base lay in between. The CDR3 nucleotides read TGCGCCAGCAGCTTGGGAGATACGCAGTATTTT. Translated, it gives CASSLGDTQYF.

The gene calls are TRBV7-9 and TRBJ1-6; TRBD1 aligns across 10 bases. The germline V gene encodes CDR1 SEHNR and CDR2 FQNEAQ (reference sequence). Trimming cost V 5 bases and J 7 bases; bases outside gene matches: 11. The CDR3 consists of 17 residues. CDR3 nucleotide sequence: TGTGCCAGCAGCAAGACGATCGGACAGGGGGGGAATTCACCCCTCCACTTT. Translation gives CASSKTIGQGGNSPLHF.

This clonotype was detected a few times. The V call is TRBV6-5, the J call TRBJ1-1; 7 bases align to TRBD1. The ends lost 6 bases at V and 5 bases at J; junction bases unmatched: 3. The germline CDR1 and CDR2 sequences are MNHEY and SVGAGI. The CDR3 covers 12 residues. This chain's CDR3 is CASRSGGTEAFF. Here the CDR3 DNA reads TGTGCCAGCAGGTCAGGGGGTACTGAAGCTTTCTTT.

V is TRBV7-2 and J is TRBJ2-5, with TRBD2 identical over 8 bases. The CDR3 is 17 amino acids. Trimming took 3 bases from V and 5 from J; bases not matched to a gene: 14. Germline V CDR1 and CDR2: SGHTA, FQGNSA. The CDR3 region has the DNA TGTGCCAGCAGCTTTAACCCCGGGACTAGAGTGGGTGAGACCCAGTACTTC. The encoded protein is CASSFNPGTRVGETQYF.

This clonotype was seen more than once but under ten times. The chain recombines TRBV2 with TRBJ2-7, with 12 bases aligning to TRBD2. The trim removed 6 bases at V and 6 bases at J, leaving 15 bases unmatched. There are 17 residues in the CDR3. Germline assignment: CDR1 SNHLY and CDR2 FYNNEI. CDR3 loop: CASSPLPTSGRRGEQYF. The CDR3 DNA reads as TGTGCCAGCAGCCCATTACCTACTAGCGGGAGGCGGGGCGAGCAGTACTTC. Variable domain in full (rest from reference TRBV2 and TRBJ2-7): EPEVTQTPSHQVTQMGQEVILRCVPISNHLYFYWYRQILGQKVEFLVSFYNNEISEKSEIFDDQFSVERPDGSNFTLKIRSTKLEDSAMYFCASSPLPTSGRRGEQYFGPGTRLTVT.

This clonotype was counted only a few times. The rearrangement uses TRBV9 and TRBJ1-1; D is unresolved. CDR1 SGDLS and CDR2 YYNGEE come from the germline V gene. CDR3 size: 14 residues. The V gene lost 0 bases and the J gene lost 5 bases, with 11 bases spanning the gap. CDR3 sequence reads: CASSVAQTGTEAFF. CDR3 DNA sequence: TGTGCCAGCAGCGTAGCTCAAACGGGGACTGAAGCTTTCTTT.

This clonotype appeared a few times. The J gene is TRBJ2-2, the V gene TRBV12-3 or TRBV12-4; 7 bases agree with TRBD2. The J segment lost 3 bases and the V segment lost 6 bases, leaving 4 bases of the junction unmatched. The CDR3 covers 14 residues. CDR3 sequence reads: CASSREVDTGELFF. The DNA of the CDR3 is TGTGCCAGCAGCCGGGAGGTGGACACCGGGGAGCTGTTTTTT.

In this sample, this clonotype turned up many times. CDR3 in amino acids: CSARVEGSQHF. The CDR3 nucleotides read TGCAGTGCTAGAGTTGAGGGCTCCCAGCATTTT. This chain joins TRBV20-1 and TRBJ1-5, with D hard to call. Germline-derived CDR1 and CDR2 are DFQATT and SNEGSKA (reference sequence). This CDR3 has 11 amino acids. Trimming removed 1 base at V and 11 bases at J, with 9 bases between.

The chain employs TRBV30 and TRBJ1-1; D is unclear. The CDR3 covers 10 residues. Trimming removed 7 bases from V and 9 bases from J, with 12 bases in between. Germline V CDR1 and CDR2: GTSNPN, SVGIG (reference sequence). In DNA form, the CDR3 reads TGTGCCTTTGGCCGGGCGAAAGCTTTCTTT. Translation: CAFGRAKAFF.

This clonotype was picked up many times. This chain connects TRBV12-3 or TRBV12-4 to TRBJ1-4; D possibly corresponds to TRBD1 (5 bases). The CDR3 sequence is 16 residues long. V lost 1 base and J 0 bases, leaving 9 bases between the germline ends. The CDR3 DNA is TGTGCCAGCAGTTTAGGTCAGGGTGCAACTAATGAAAAACTGTTTTTT. It yields the protein CASSLGQGATNEKLFF.

The chain has TRBV11-1 and TRBJ2-6; 12 nucleotides agree with TRBD1. The V gene end was trimmed by 3 bases and the J gene end by 0 bases; junction bases not matched to a gene: 3. Looked up from germline, CDR1 is SGHAT and CDR2 is FQDESV (reference sequence). The CDR3 has 18 residues. This CDR3 is CASSLGQGAPSGANVLTF. DNA of the CDR3: TGTGCCAGCAGCTTGGGACAGGGGGCCCCCTCTGGGGCCAACGTCCTGACTTTC.

This clonotype occurred a few times. J is TRBJ2-1 and V is TRBV25-1; 9 bases agree with TRBD1. The germline V gene has CDR1 MGHDK and CDR2 SYGVNS. This CDR3 region has 14 residues. V was pared by 4 bases and J by 4 bases, with 2 bases of the junction left unmatched. CDR3 region: CASSVDRGYNEQFF. The DNA for the CDR3 is TGTGCCAGCAGTGTGGACAGGGGTTACAATGAGCAGTTCTTC.

The chain combines TRBV4-1 with TRBJ2-7, with no clear D. Trimming took off 1 base at V and 2 bases at J, with 9 bases between the two ends. This CDR3 is built from 14 residues. The V gene's germline CDR1 is MGHRA and CDR2 YSYEKL. The CDR3 sequence: CASSQASATYEQYF. CDR3 in DNA: TGCGCCAGCAGCCAAGCATCCGCGACCTACGAGCAGTACTTC.

The rearrangement links TRBV19 to TRBJ2-5; a weak D match, TRBD2 (5 bases). The CDR3 length is 14 residues. CDR1 is LNHDA, CDR2 SQIVND, per germline (reference sequence). The ends were cut back, 3 bases at V and 9 bases at J, with 17 bases in the middle. For the CDR3, the DNA is TGTGCCAGTAGTATGGGAGCTGCCGTCGGGGCCCAGTACTTC. Protein product: CASSMGAAVGAQYF. Variable domain in full (rest from reference TRBV19 and TRBJ2-5): DGGITQSPKYLFRKEGQNVTLSCEQNLNHDAMYWYRQDPGQGLRLIYYSQIVNDFQKGDIAEGYSVSREKKESFPLTVTSAQKNPTAFYLCASSMGAAVGAQYFGPGTRLLVL.